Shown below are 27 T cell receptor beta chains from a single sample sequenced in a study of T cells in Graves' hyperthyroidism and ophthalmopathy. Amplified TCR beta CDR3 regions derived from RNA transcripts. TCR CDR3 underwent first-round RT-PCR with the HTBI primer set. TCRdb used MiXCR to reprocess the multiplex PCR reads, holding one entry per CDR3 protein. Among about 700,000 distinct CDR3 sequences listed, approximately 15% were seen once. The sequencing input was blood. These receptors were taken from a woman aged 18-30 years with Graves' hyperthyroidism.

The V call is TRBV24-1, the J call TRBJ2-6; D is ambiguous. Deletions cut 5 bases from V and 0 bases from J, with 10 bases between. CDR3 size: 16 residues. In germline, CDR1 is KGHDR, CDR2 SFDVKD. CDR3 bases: TGTGCCACCAGTGGGCGACGGAACTCTGGGGCCAACGTCCTGACTTTC. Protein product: CATSGRRNSGANVLTF.

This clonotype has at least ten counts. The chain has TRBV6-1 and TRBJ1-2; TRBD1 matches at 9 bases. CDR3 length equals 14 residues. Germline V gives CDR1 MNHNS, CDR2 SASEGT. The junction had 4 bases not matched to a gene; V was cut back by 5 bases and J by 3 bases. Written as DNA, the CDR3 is TGTGCCAGCAGTCGACAGGGGGGCGACTATGGCTACACCTTC. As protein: CASSRQGGDYGYTF.

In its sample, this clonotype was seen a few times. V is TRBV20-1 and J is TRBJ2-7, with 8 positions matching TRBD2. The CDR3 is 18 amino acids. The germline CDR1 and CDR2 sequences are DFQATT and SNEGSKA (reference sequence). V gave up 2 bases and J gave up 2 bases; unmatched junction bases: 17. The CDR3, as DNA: TGCAGTGCTAGAATTCCCCTAGCGGGCCGAACGAGGGCCTACGAGCAGTACTTC. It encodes CSARIPLAGRTRAYEQYF.

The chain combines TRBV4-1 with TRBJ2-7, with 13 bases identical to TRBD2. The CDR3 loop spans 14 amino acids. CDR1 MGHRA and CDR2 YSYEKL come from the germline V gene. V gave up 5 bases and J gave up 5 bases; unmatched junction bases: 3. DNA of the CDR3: TGCGCCAGCAGCTTACTAGCGGGAGGGGACGAGCAGTACTTC. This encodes CASSLLAGGDEQYF.

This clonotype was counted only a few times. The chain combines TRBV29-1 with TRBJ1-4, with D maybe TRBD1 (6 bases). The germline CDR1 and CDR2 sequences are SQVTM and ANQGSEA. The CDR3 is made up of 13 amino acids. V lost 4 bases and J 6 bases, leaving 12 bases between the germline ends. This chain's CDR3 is CSVASPGDEKLFF. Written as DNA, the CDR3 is TGCAGCGTTGCGAGCCCAGGGGATGAAAAACTGTTTTTT. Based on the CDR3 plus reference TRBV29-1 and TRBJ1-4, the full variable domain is SAVISQKPSRDICQRGTSLTIQCQVDSQVTMMFWYRQQPGQSLTLIATANQGSEATYESGFVIDKFPISRPNLTFSTLTVSNMSPEDSSIYLCSVASPGDEKLFFGSGTQLSVL.

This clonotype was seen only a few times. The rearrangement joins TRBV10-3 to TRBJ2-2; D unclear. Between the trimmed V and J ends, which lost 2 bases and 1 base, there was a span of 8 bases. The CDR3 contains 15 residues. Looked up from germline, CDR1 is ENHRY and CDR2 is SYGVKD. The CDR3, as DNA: TGTGCCATCAGTGAGGGGATCGGGAACACCGGGGAGCTGTTTTTT. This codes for CAISEGIGNTGELFF.

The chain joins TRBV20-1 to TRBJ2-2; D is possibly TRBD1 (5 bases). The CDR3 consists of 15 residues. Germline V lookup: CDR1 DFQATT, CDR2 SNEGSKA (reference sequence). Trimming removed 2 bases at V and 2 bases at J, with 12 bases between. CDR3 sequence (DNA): TGCAGTGCTAGACAATCAGGGTTAAACACCGGGGAGCTGTTTTTT. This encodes CSARQSGLNTGELFF.

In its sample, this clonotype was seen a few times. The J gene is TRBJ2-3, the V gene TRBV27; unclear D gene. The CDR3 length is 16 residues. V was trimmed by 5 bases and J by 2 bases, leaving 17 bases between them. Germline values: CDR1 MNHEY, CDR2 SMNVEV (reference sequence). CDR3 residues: CASSPLSSYYTDTQYF. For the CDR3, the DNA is TGTGCCAGCAGTCCCCTAAGCTCCTATTACACAGATACGCAGTATTTT.

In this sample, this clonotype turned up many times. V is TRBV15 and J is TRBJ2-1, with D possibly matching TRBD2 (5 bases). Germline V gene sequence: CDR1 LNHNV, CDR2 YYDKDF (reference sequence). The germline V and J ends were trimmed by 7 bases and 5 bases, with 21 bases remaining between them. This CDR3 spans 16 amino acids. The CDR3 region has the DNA TGTGCCACCACCCGTGCCGGGAAAAAGCGGAACAATGAGCAGTTCTTC. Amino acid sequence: CATTRAGKKRNNEQFF.

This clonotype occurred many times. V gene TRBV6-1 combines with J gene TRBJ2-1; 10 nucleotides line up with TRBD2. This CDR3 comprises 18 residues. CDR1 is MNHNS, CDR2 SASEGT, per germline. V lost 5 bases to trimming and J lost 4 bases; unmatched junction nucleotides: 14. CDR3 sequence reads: CASSYVSSGSVLYNEQFF. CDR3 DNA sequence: TGTGCCAGCAGTTACGTTTCTAGCGGGAGTGTACTGTACAATGAGCAGTTCTTC.

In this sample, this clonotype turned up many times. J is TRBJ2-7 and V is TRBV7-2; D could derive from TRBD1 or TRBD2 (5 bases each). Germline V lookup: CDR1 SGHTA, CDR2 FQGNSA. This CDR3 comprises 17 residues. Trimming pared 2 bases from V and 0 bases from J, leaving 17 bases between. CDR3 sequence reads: CASSLPLRGRSSYEQYF. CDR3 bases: TGTGCCAGCAGCTTACCCTTGAGGGGACGGAGCTCCTACGAGCAGTACTTC.

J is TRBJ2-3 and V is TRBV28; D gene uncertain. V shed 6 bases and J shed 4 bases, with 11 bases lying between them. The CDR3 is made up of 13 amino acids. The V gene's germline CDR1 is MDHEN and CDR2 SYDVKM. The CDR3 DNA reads TGTGCCAGCAGATCCTCGTCGGCAGATACGCAGTATTTT. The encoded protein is CASRSSSADTQYF.

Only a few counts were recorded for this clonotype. The CDR3 nucleotides are TGTGCCAGCAGTTCCGGGGGTCAAACCTACGAGCAGTACTTC. Encoded protein: CASSSGGQTYEQYF. V gene TRBV6-5 combines with J gene TRBJ2-7; D is perhaps TRBD2 (6 bases). There are 14 residues in the CDR3. V was shortened by 4 bases and J by 2 bases, with 12 bases between the two germline ends. The germline CDR1 and CDR2 sequences are MNHEY and SVGAGI.

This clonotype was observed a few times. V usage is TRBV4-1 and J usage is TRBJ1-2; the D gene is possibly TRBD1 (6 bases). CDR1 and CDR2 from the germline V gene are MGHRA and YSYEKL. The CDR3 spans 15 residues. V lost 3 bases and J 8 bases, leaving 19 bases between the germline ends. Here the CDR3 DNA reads TGCGCCAGCAGCCACACCGCGTGGGGGCTTGAAGGCTACACCTTC. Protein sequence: CASSHTAWGLEGYTF.

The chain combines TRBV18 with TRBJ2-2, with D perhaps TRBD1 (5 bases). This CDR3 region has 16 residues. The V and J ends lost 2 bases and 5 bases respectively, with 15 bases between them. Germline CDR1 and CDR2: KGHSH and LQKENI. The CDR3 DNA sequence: TGTGCCAGCTCACCAGTGGGGCATTTACTGACCGGGGAGCTGTTTTTT. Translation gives CASSPVGHLLTGELFF.

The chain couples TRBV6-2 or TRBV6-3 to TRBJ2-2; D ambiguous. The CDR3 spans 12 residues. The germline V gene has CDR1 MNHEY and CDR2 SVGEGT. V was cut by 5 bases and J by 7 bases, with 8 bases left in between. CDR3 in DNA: TGTGCCAGCAGTCGGTCCTTCGGGGAGCTGTTTTTT. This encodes CASSRSFGELFF.

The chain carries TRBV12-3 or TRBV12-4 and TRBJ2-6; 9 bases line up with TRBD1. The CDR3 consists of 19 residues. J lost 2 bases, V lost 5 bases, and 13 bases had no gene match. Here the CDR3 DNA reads TGTGCCAGCAGTCCCGGGACAGGGTCAAATAGGGCTGGGGCCAACGTCCTGACTTTC. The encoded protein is CASSPGTGSNRAGANVLTF.

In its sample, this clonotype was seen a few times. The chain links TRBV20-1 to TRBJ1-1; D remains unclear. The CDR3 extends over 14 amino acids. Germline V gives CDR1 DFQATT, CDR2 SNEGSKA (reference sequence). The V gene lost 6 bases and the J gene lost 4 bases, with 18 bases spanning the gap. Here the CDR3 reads CSAKGGGWGTEAFF. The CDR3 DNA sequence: TGCAGTGCGAAAGGTGGTGGATGGGGCACTGAAGCTTTCTTT.

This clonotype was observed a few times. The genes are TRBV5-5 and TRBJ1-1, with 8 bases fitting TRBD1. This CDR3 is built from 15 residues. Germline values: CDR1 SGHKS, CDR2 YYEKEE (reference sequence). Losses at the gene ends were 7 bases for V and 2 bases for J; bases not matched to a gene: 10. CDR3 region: CASGRGGTGNTEAFF. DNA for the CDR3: TGTGCCAGCGGCCGGGGTGGGACAGGAAACACTGAAGCTTTCTTT.

The CDR3 loop is CSVDGQVPEAFF. The CDR3 DNA reads TGCAGCGTGGATGGACAGGTTCCTGAAGCTTTCTTT. The chain couples TRBV29-1 to TRBJ1-1; 7 nucleotides match TRBD1. CDR1 and CDR2 from the germline V gene are SQVTM and ANQGSEA. V was pared by 6 bases and J by 6 bases, with 7 bases of the junction left unmatched. The CDR3 covers 12 residues. Together with reference TRBV29-1 and TRBJ1-1, the CDR3 gives the full variable domain: SAVISQKPSRDICQRGTSLTIQCQVDSQVTMMFWYRQQPGQSLTLIATANQGSEATYESGFVIDKFPISRPNLTFSTLTVSNMSPEDSSIYLCSVDGQVPEAFFGQGTRLTVV.

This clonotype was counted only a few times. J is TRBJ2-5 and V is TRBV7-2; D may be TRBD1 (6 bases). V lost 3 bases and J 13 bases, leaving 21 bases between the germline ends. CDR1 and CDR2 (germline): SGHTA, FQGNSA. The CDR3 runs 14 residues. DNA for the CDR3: TGTGCCAGCAGCTTTAGCCCAGGGGCTGCCGCTATGTACTTC. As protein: CASSFSPGAAAMYF.

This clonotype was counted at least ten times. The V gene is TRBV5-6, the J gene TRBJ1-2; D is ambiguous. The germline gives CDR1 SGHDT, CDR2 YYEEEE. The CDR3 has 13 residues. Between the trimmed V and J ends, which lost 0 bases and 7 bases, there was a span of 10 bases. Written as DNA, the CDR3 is TGTGCCAGCAGCTTGGGGACGGGGAGTGGCTACACCTTC. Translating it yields CASSLGTGSGYTF.

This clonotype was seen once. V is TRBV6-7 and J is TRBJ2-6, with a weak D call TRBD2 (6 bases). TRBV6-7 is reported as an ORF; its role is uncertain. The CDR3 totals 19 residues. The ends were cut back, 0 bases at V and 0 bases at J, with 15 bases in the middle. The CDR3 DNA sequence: TGTGCCAGCAGTTACTCGAGGAACGGGAGAAACTCTGGGGCCAACGTCCTGACTTTC. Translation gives CASSYSRNGRNSGANVLTF.

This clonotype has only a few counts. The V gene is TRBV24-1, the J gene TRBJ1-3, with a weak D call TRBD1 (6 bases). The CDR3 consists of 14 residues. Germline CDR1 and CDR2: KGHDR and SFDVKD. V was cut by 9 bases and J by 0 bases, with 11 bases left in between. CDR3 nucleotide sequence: TGTGCCACCCAGGGGTCTGCCTCTGGAAACACCATATATTTT. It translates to CATQGSASGNTIYF.

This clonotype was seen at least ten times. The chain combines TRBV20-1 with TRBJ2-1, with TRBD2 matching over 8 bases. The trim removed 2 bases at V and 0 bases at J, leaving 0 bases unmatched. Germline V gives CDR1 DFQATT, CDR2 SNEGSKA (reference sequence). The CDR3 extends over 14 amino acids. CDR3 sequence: CSARSGSSYNEQFF. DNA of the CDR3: TGCAGTGCTAGAAGCGGGAGCTCCTACAATGAGCAGTTCTTC.

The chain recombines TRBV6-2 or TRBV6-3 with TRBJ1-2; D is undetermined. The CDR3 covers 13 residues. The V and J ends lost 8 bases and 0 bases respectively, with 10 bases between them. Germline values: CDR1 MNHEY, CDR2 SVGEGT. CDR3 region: CASRRVANYGYTF. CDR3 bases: TGTGCCAGCCGACGGGTAGCTAACTATGGCTACACCTTC.

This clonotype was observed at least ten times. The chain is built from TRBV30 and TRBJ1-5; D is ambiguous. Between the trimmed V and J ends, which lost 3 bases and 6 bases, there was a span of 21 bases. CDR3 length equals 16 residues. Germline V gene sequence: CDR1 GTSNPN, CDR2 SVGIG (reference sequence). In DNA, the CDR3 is TGTGCCTGGAGCGAAGAGAGAGGCGGTGGGTTTCAGCCCCAGCATTTT. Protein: CAWSEERGGGFQPQHF.